This entry concerns a single T cell receptor (beta chain). No antigen is known for it. TCRdb fed the RT-PCR reads into MiXCR, producing one record per CDR3 protein. The sample yields fewer than 550,000 distinct CDR3 sequences, roughly 23% seen once. The data originate from a study of response to subunit inactivated influenza vaccine. Study findings and constraints: A suggestion made by the authors is that each seasonal influenza vaccination recruits few new T cells.

This CDR3 spans 13 amino acids. V was pared by 8 bases and J by 4 bases, with 7 bases of the junction left unmatched. The V and J genes are TRBV12-3 or TRBV12-4 and TRBJ2-7, with 8 bases fitting TRBD1. The sequence was collected from a man aged 50-59 years who received an inactivated influenza vaccine. This sample comprised CD4+ T cells sorted from PBMCs, obtained around 5 days after vaccination. This CDR3 is CASRRQGIYEQYF. CDR3 coding DNA: TGTGCCAGCCGACGACAGGGGATTTACGAGCAGTACTTC.